These 20 T cell receptor beta chains share one sample of origin, sequenced in a study of T-cell reconstitution after alpha-beta-depleted transplantation in children. As it was prepared, the TCRbeta library received unique molecular identifiers. TCRdb reprocessed the PCR reads with MiXCR, giving one entry per CDR3 protein. This sample has about a million distinct CDR3 sequences; 25% to 30% occur once, and the top ten carry roughly 28%. The sample in question was PBMCs, mostly from graft donor cells, obtained 360 days after TCRalphabeta/CD19-depleted stem cell transplant. These receptors were obtained from a boy younger than two who had a stem cell transplant for SCID, so the T cells may come from the graft donor.

In its sample, this clonotype was seen a few times. The rearrangement links TRBV20-1 to TRBJ2-5, with D unresolved. The length of the CDR3 is 12 residues. The germline V gene encodes CDR1 DFQATT and CDR2 SNEGSKA (reference sequence). V lost 6 bases, J lost 3 bases, and 11 bases lay in between. CDR3 sequence: CSAIWQEETQYF. The CDR3 DNA reads as TGCAGTGCCATCTGGCAGGAAGAGACCCAGTACTTC.

This clonotype was observed a handful of times. This chain's CDR3 is CASSQGTNQRETQYF. DNA of the CDR3: TGTGCCAGCAGCCAAGGGACCAACCAGAGAGAGACCCAGTACTTC. V is TRBV3-1 and J is TRBJ2-5; D not resolved. Germline values: CDR1 LGHDT, CDR2 YNNKEL (reference sequence). The length of the CDR3 is 15 residues. Trimming shortened V by 1 base and J by 4 bases, and 13 bases separated the two germline ends.

The CDR3 sequence is CASSLTFQGSSSTDTQYF. The CDR3 bases are TGTGCCAGCAGCTTAACATTTCAAGGGTCATCTAGCACAGATACGCAGTATTTT. The chain employs TRBV7-3 and TRBJ2-3; D gene ambiguous. Germline CDR1 reads SGHTA; CDR2 reads FQGTGA. V was cut by 0 bases and J by 0 bases, with 16 bases left in between. This CDR3 has 18 amino acids.

A single count supports this clonotype. V usage is TRBV3-1 and J usage is TRBJ2-3; possibly TRBD2 for D (5 bases). The CDR3 contains 15 residues. V was trimmed by 2 bases and J by 1 base, leaving 10 bases between them. Germline lookup yields CDR1 LGHDT and CDR2 YNNKEL (reference sequence). The CDR3 bases are TGTGCCAGCAGCCAACGACTACCCCGCACAGATACGCAGTATTTT. This sequence encodes CASSQRLPRTDTQYF.

The table lists this clonotype with a few counts. This chain connects TRBV20-1 to TRBJ2-7; possibly TRBD2 for D (5 bases). Trimming took 5 bases from V and 2 from J, leaving 16 bases between them. The CDR3 runs 14 residues. CDR1 is DFQATT, CDR2 SNEGSKA, per germline (reference sequence). DNA for the CDR3: TGCAGTGCTGCCGACGTACTAGTTCCCTACGAGCAGTACTTC. Amino acids: CSAADVLVPYEQYF.

This clonotype appeared a few times. This may be a read error: a much more frequent sequence differs by one nucleotide. This rearrangement joins TRBV11-2 to TRBJ1-1, with a possible D match to TRBD1 (5 bases). V shed 0 bases and J shed 3 bases, with 8 bases lying between them. The CDR3 is made up of 14 amino acids. Germline V gives CDR1 SGHAT, CDR2 FQNNGV. CDR3 sequence (DNA): TGTGCCAGCAGCTTAGACAGGGTGTACACTGAAGCTTTCTTT. It translates to CASSLDRVYTEAFF.

In this sample, this clonotype turned up many times. The V and J genes are TRBV5-1 and TRBJ2-2, with 9 bases lining up with TRBD2. CDR3 length: 16 amino acids. V trimming: 5 bases; J trimming: 4 bases; junction bases outside the gene matches: 9. Germline V lookup: CDR1 SGHRS, CDR2 YFSETQ. CDR3 sequence reads: CASRKGLAWGTGELFF. The CDR3 DNA is TGCGCCAGCAGAAAAGGACTAGCGTGGGGCACCGGGGAGCTGTTTTTT.

This clonotype was observed many times. The V and J genes are TRBV6-5 and TRBJ2-1; 8 bases line up with TRBD2. The CDR3 totals 15 residues. The junction had 3 bases not matched to a gene; V was cut back by 4 bases and J by 1 base. CDR1 is MNHEY, CDR2 SVGAGI, per germline. CDR3 nucleotide sequence: TGTGCCAGCAGTTTAGCGGGGCTGTCCTACAATGAGCAGTTCTTC. Translating it yields CASSLAGLSYNEQFF.

This clonotype has more than one count but fewer than ten. The J gene is TRBJ2-1, the V gene TRBV7-6, with 7 bases matching TRBD1. CDR3 length: 16 amino acids. The V gene end was trimmed by 6 bases and the J gene end by 6 bases; junction bases not matched to a gene: 14. Germline V gives CDR1 SGHVS, CDR2 FNYEAQ. CDR3 loop: CASSPNPGTVFNEQFF. The CDR3 DNA reads TGTGCCAGCAGTCCGAATCCCGGGACAGTGTTCAATGAGCAGTTCTTC.

This chain links TRBV7-2 with TRBJ2-5; D may be TRBD1 (5 bases). V lost 1 base and J lost 2, with 11 bases in between. The CDR3 is 15 amino acids. From germline, CDR1 is SGHTA and CDR2 FQGNSA. This chain's CDR3 is CASSLGLGPQETQYF. CDR3 DNA: TGTGCCAGCAGCTTAGGACTGGGGCCACAAGAGACCCAGTACTTC. The entire variable domain, with the rest obtained from reference TRBV7-2 and TRBJ2-5, is as follows: GAGVSQSPSNKVTEKGKDVELRCDPISGHTALYWYRQSLGQGLEFLIYFQGNSAPDKSGLPSDRFSAERTGGSVSTLTIQRTQQEDSAVYLCASSLGLGPQETQYFGPGTRLLVL.

The chain has TRBV28 and TRBJ2-5, with a weak D call TRBD1 (7 bases). Trimming pared 7 bases from V and 5 bases from J, leaving 20 bases between. CDR1 is MDHEN and CDR2 is SYDVKM in the germline V gene. The CDR3 totals 15 residues. CDR3 sequence: CASNDLRGARETQYF. The DNA of the CDR3 is TGTGCCAGCAACGACCTCAGGGGGGCTAGGGAGACCCAGTACTTC.

This clonotype was seen ten or more times. The chain employs TRBV12-3 or TRBV12-4 and TRBJ2-3, with 9 bases identical to TRBD2. V gave up 6 bases and J gave up 1 base; unmatched junction bases: 2. This CDR3 contains 14 residues. This CDR3 is CASRASGGTDTQYF. The CDR3 DNA reads TGTGCCAGCAGGGCTAGCGGGGGCACAGATACGCAGTATTTT.

This clonotype appeared a few times. The J gene is TRBJ1-2, the V gene TRBV6-2 or TRBV6-3, with D unresolved. V was cut by 0 bases and J by 6 bases, with 5 bases left in between. There are 12 residues in the CDR3. Per germline, CDR1 MNHEY and CDR2 SVGEGT. In DNA form, the CDR3 reads TGTGCCAGCAGTTACTCGTTGGATGGCTACACCTTC. Protein: CASSYSLDGYTF.

There are many counts of this clonotype. CDR3 residues: CATEVRGRTDTQYF. The CDR3 DNA is TGTGCCACCGAAGTCAGGGGGCGCACAGATACGCAGTATTTT. The chain uses TRBV28 and TRBJ2-3, with 8 bases identical to TRBD1. The length of the CDR3 is 14 residues. Germline V gene data show CDR1 as MDHEN and CDR2 as SYDVKM. The ends lost 10 bases at V and 1 base at J; junction bases unmatched: 7.

The rearrangement uses TRBV5-1 and TRBJ1-2; TRBD1 matches at 7 bases. Unmatched junction bases numbered 6, after V lost 5 bases and J lost 8 bases. CDR1 and CDR2 (germline): SGHRS, YFSETQ. The CDR3 runs to 12 residues. The CDR3 DNA reads TGCGCCAGCAGACAGGGGATTGGCGGCTACACCTTC. As protein: CASRQGIGGYTF.

The V call is TRBV7-3, the J call TRBJ2-3; weak D call: TRBD1 (5 bases). Trimming left V 5 bases short and J 5 bases short, with 11 bases between. Germline V gene sequence: CDR1 SGHTA, CDR2 FQGTGA. The CDR3 length is 13 residues. As DNA, the CDR3 is TGTGCCAGCAGCGAACGAAGGGGAGATACGCAGTATTTT. Protein: CASSERRGDTQYF.

This clonotype has more than one count but fewer than ten. This sequence joins TRBV28 and TRBJ2-5, with D perhaps matching TRBD1 or TRBD2 (5 bases each). Germline lookup yields CDR1 MDHEN and CDR2 SYDVKM. Trimming took 8 bases from V and 9 from J, leaving 22 bases between them. This CDR3 spans 14 amino acids. The CDR3 DNA follows: TGTGCCAGCGGACTTCTGGGACCCCAAGTCGCCCAGTACTTC. It is translated as CASGLLGPQVAQYF.

This clonotype has only one observation. The chain joins TRBV4-2 to TRBJ2-1; TRBD2 matches at 14 bases. CDR1 is LGHNA and CDR2 is YNFKEQ in the germline V gene. CDR3 length: 16 residues. Unmatched junction bases numbered 7, after V lost 0 bases and J lost 12 bases. CDR3 region: CASSQDVTSGGGVQFF. DNA for the CDR3: TGTGCCAGCAGCCAAGATGTGACTAGCGGGGGGGGAGTGCAGTTCTTC.

For this clonotype: Lacking the conserved final phenylalanine or tryptophan, this CDR3 likely reflects a read error. The rearrangement joins TRBV20-1 to TRBJ1-1; D remains unclear. Germline V gene lookup returns CDR1 DFQATT and CDR2 SNEGSKA (reference sequence). There are 14 residues in the CDR3. With 4 bases removed from V and 1 base from J, the gap between germline ends came to 13 bases. In DNA form, the CDR3 reads TGCAGTGCTACCCCTCTGCCCAGGAACACTGAAGCTTTCTAT. Its protein is CSATPLPRNTEAFY.

This sequence joins TRBV20-1 and TRBJ2-4; D may correspond to TRBD1 or TRBD2 (5 bases each). This CDR3 contains 13 residues. The germline CDR1 and CDR2 sequences are DFQATT and SNEGSKA (reference sequence). Trimming removed 6 bases from V and 4 bases from J, with 13 bases in between. The CDR3 loop is CSAVGDGKNIQYF. The CDR3 DNA follows: TGCAGTGCCGTGGGGGACGGAAAAAACATTCAGTACTTC.